The present T cell receptor (beta chain) was sequenced within a study of radiotherapy plus CTLA-4 blockade in lung cancer. Study information: Objective responses were observed in around 17% of patients, and disease control was achieved by about 30%.

CTLA-4 blockade with ipilimumab, together with focal radiation, was given to patients with chemo-refractory metastatic non-small-cell lung cancer. Clones were read by immunoSEQ multiplex PCR, and TCRdb kept only the in-frame ones, dropping some. This sample carries about 86,000 clones, roughly four fifths of them seen once, and the ten largest clones take 0.65% to 0.95%. Study-level findings and limits: Expansion of tumor-derived TCR clones was observed in blood after radiotherapy plus ipilimumab.

Germline assignment: CDR1 SGHAT and CDR2 FQNNGV. V lost 6 bases and J lost 0, with 19 bases in between. This CDR3 is built from 17 residues. Comment on this clone: Its specificity is not known.

This receptor was identified in a human donor with non-small cell lung cancer who had stable disease on radiotherapy plus ipilimumab. This material consisted of peripheral blood, taken from a patient treated with radiotherapy plus ipilimumab. The chain combines TRBV11-2 with TRBJ2-3, with D uncertain. In DNA form, the CDR3 reads TGTGCCAGCAGGCAAGTGGGGTCGAGACTTAGCACAGATACGCAGTATTTT. Translation: CASRQVGSRLSTDTQYF.